The T cell receptor beta chain described here comes from a study of blood T cell repertoires in COVID-19. Study information: Sites in the United States, Italy and Spain provided acute and convalescent COVID-19 samples.

The CDR3 runs 14 residues. CDR1 and CDR2 (germline): LGHNT, FRNRAP. V shed 5 bases, J shed 4 bases, and the junction held 4 bases outside the gene matches. Some clones are missing from TCRdb's copy, which holds only in-frame ones; the method was immunoSEQ multiplex PCR. The profile shows around 230,000 clones, approximately 86% of them singletons. The sequence was collected from a woman aged 40 to 49 with acute COVID-19. Sequenced input: PBMCs or T cells enriched from blood (not recorded which). The rearrangement uses TRBV12-5 and TRBJ2-7; 11 bases match TRBD2. CDR3 coding DNA: TGTGCTAGTGGTCACTCTAGCGGGAGGTACGAGCAGTACTTC. This translates into CASGHSSGRYEQYF.